Listed here are 16 T cell receptor beta chains from one sample, sequenced in a study of Graves' ophthalmopathy and Graves' hyperthyroidism. Transcripts of RNA were the source for amplifying TCR beta CDR3 regions. Second-round multiplex PCR followed a first-round RT-PCR using HTBI primers. TCRdb reprocessed the multiplex PCR reads with MiXCR, giving one entry per CDR3 protein. This table has a few hundred thousand distinct CDR3 sequences, roughly 21% appearing once. Sequences were obtained from peripheral blood. These receptors came from a woman aged 45-65 years with Graves' ophthalmopathy.

This clonotype appeared a single time. Being one base from a much bigger clone, this may be a read error. This chain uses TRBV11-2 with TRBJ1-1, with TRBD1 as a possible D gene (5 bases). Deletions cut 2 bases from V and 7 bases from J, with 8 bases between. The CDR3 has 12 amino acids. Per germline, CDR1 SGHAT and CDR2 FQNNGV. CDR3 sequence (DNA): TGTGCCAGCAGCTTATACAGGAATGAAGCTTTCTTT. Encoded protein: CASSLYRNEAFF.

This clonotype was detected ten times or more. The V gene is TRBV28, the J gene TRBJ1-2; 9 nucleotides agree with TRBD1. The V segment lost 5 bases and the J segment 5 bases; nucleotides outside the gene matches: 12. CDR3 length: 16 amino acids. From germline, CDR1 is MDHEN and CDR2 SYDVKM. CDR3 region: CASSTGGAKGFYGYTF. In DNA form, the CDR3 reads TGTGCCAGCAGTACAGGGGGCGCAAAAGGTTTTTATGGCTACACCTTC.

This clonotype was observed at least ten times. The chain joins TRBV28 to TRBJ1-2; D is perhaps TRBD1 (6 bases). The germline CDR1 and CDR2 sequences are MDHEN and SYDVKM. With 5 bases removed from V and 3 bases from J, the gap between germline ends came to 10 bases. The CDR3 contains 13 residues. CDR3 residues: CASSIGQHYGYTF. The CDR3 DNA is TGTGCCAGCAGTATTGGACAGCACTATGGCTACACCTTC.

Ten or more counts support this clonotype. This chain joins TRBV10-3 and TRBJ2-7; D remains ambiguous. Deletions cut 0 bases from V and 4 bases from J, with 10 bases between. The length of the CDR3 is 14 residues. CDR1 is ENHRY, CDR2 SYGVKD, per germline. CDR3 sequence: CAISESLYTYEQYF. CDR3 in DNA: TGTGCCATCAGTGAGTCGTTGTACACTTACGAGCAGTACTTC.

With respect to this clonotype: A much larger clone differs from this one at a single base, so this may be a read error. Since no conserved phenylalanine or tryptophan closes the CDR3, a read error is the likely cause. The chain is built from TRBV18 and TRBJ2-5; 7 nucleotides agree with TRBD1. Germline V gives CDR1 KGHSH, CDR2 LQKENI. CDR3 length: 15 residues. V lost 5 bases and J lost 3; bases outside the gene matches: 9. DNA of the CDR3: TGTGCCAGCTCAAGCACCGGGACAGTCAAAGAGACCCAGTACTTA. The encoded protein is CASSSTGTVKETQYL.

This clonotype came up many times. The genes are TRBV4-1 and TRBJ1-1, with D possibly being TRBD1 (6 bases). The germline CDR1 and CDR2 sequences are MGHRA and YSYEKL. This CDR3 is 14 amino acids long. Trimming took 4 bases from V and 2 from J, leaving 11 bases between them. CDR3 nucleotide sequence: TGCGCCAGCAGCCTCGAACAGGGAAACACTGAAGCTTTCTTT. This encodes CASSLEQGNTEAFF.

The gene calls are TRBV12-3 or TRBV12-4 and TRBJ2-7; tentative D call: TRBD2 (5 bases). V was pared by 3 bases and J by 0 bases, with 15 bases between. This CDR3 contains 16 residues. The chain's CDR3 is CASSFRLRASSYEQYF. The DNA of the CDR3 is TGTGCCAGCAGTTTTCGGTTGCGGGCAAGCTCCTACGAGCAGTACTTC.

This clonotype was counted many times. The chain employs TRBV6-1 and TRBJ2-7; 9 bases map to TRBD1. Germline-derived CDR1 and CDR2 are MNHNS and SASEGT. The CDR3 covers 12 residues. The junction had 4 bases not matched to a gene; V was cut back by 8 bases and J by 5 bases. As DNA, the CDR3 is TGTGCCAGCTCGGACAGGGGAAACGAGCAGTACTTC. Protein: CASSDRGNEQYF.

This clonotype has a count of ten or more. The genes are TRBV13 and TRBJ2-7, with D possibly TRBD1 on 5 matching bases. Germline CDR1 reads PRHDT; CDR2 reads FYEKMQ (reference sequence). The CDR3 spans 13 residues. V was clipped by 0 bases and J by 5 bases, with 8 bases between them. The CDR3 bases are TGTGCCAGCAGCTTAGGGGGGCGGAACGAGCAGTACTTC. The encoded protein is CASSLGGRNEQYF.

This clonotype was seen only a few times. The chain has TRBV12-5 and TRBJ1-2; no clear D. V was pared by 2 bases and J by 0 bases, with 10 bases between. This CDR3 has 15 amino acids. Germline V gene sequence: CDR1 LGHNT, CDR2 FRNRAP. The CDR3 here is CASGLKRITNYGYTF. CDR3 sequence (DNA): TGTGCTAGTGGTTTGAAACGAATAACTAACTATGGCTACACCTTC.

Regarding this clonotype: The germline gene is not matched at one end of the junction; a read error may be the cause. V usage is TRBV30 and J usage is TRBJ1-5; TRBD1 is a possible D gene (5 bases). The CDR3 sequence is 15 residues long. Looked up from germline, CDR1 is GTSNPN and CDR2 is SVGIG (reference sequence). This CDR3 reads CAWSVAGRSDQPQHF. The DNA for the CDR3 is TGTGCCTGGAGTGTTGCGGGACGTAGCGATCAGCCCCAGCATTTT.

This chain uses TRBV5-1 with TRBJ2-7; D remains unclear. This CDR3 has 16 amino acids. Germline lookup yields CDR1 SGHRS and CDR2 YFSETQ. Trimming cost V 3 bases and J 0 bases, with 16 bases left between them. The CDR3: CASSWGTIYTSYEQYF. DNA for the CDR3: TGCGCCAGCAGCTGGGGTACTATTTACACCTCCTACGAGCAGTACTTC.

At least ten counts were recorded for this clonotype. The chain carries TRBV20-1 and TRBJ2-3; 10 bases align to TRBD2. CDR3 length: 15 residues. Germline lookup yields CDR1 DFQATT and CDR2 SNEGSKA (reference sequence). The V gene end was trimmed by 3 bases and the J gene end by 4 bases; junction bases not matched to a gene: 7. CDR3 in DNA: TGCAGTGCTAGTCCTAGCGGGAGTATGGCAGATACGCAGTATTTT. Translation gives CSASPSGSMADTQYF.

Note on this clonotype: This could be a read error, since a much larger clone is one nucleotide away. The chain links TRBV6-2 or TRBV6-3 to TRBJ2-7, with D hard to call. The CDR3 loop spans 11 amino acids. CDR1 is MNHEY, CDR2 SVGEGT, per germline. Trimming shortened V by 0 bases and J by 6 bases, and 3 bases separated the two germline ends. The CDR3 loop is CASSYSIEQYF. CDR3 DNA sequence: TGTGCCAGCAGTTACTCGATCGAGCAGTACTTC.

In this sample, this clonotype turned up many times. The chain couples TRBV6-2 or TRBV6-3 to TRBJ2-4, with TRBD2 as a possible D gene (6 bases). Germline V gene lookup returns CDR1 MNHEY and CDR2 SVGEGT. V was trimmed by 6 bases and J by 0 bases, leaving 18 bases between them. The CDR3 covers 17 residues. The CDR3: CASSPGKGLLAKNIQYF. The CDR3 bases are TGTGCCAGCAGCCCCGGAAAAGGACTACTAGCCAAAAACATTCAGTACTTC.

This clonotype was observed many times. V gene TRBV12-3 or TRBV12-4 combines with J gene TRBJ1-5; a weak D match, TRBD1 (5 bases). The CDR3 is made up of 14 amino acids. V was pared by 5 bases and J by 4 bases, with 12 bases between. The CDR3 loop reads CASSRGGGNQPQHF. Written as DNA, the CDR3 is TGTGCCAGCAGTCGGGGTGGGGGAAATCAGCCCCAGCATTTT.